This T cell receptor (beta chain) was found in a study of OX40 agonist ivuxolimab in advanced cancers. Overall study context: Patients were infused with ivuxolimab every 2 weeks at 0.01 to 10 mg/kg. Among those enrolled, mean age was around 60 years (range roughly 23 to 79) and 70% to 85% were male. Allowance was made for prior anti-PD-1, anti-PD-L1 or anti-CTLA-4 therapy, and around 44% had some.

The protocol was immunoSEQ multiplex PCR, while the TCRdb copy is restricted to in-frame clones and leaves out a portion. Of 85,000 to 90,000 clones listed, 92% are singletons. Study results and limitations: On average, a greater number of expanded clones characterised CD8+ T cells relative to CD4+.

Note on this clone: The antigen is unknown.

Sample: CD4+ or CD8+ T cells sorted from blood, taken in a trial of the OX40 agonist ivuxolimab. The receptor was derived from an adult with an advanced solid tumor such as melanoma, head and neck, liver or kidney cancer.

The CDR3 DNA reads TGCGCCAGCAGCCAAGCCTTGGGACTTAATTCACCCCTCCACTTT. It specifies CASSQALGLNSPLHF. The rearrangement links TRBV4-1 to TRBJ1-6; D may be TRBD1 (5 bases). V lost 1 base, J lost 6 bases, and 10 bases lay in between. Germline CDR1 and CDR2: MGHRA and YSYEKL. The CDR3 is made up of 15 amino acids.